The 15 T cell receptor beta chains given below trace back to one sample, sequenced in a study of blood T cell repertoires in COVID-19 (TCRdb year 2020). Libraries were prepared through the immunoSEQ multiplex PCR assay. In TCRdb, the immuneACCESS table is reduced to in-frame sequences with V and J assigned. These tables do not hold every clone; where another copy was compared, an unresolved V gene accounts for under half, and the others remain unexplained. Counted in this sample were about 490,000 clones; over 75% of them appeared once. The top ten clonotypes cover approximately 3.2% of the sample. The source material was peripheral blood. Receptor source: a human donor in a cohort sampled during active COVID-19.

The J gene is TRBJ1-2, the V gene TRBV7-9, with D possibly TRBD1 on 5 matching bases. V was cut by 5 bases and J by 4 bases, with 11 bases left in between. This CDR3 region has 13 residues. The germline gives CDR1 SEHNR, CDR2 FQNEAQ (reference sequence). CDR3 DNA sequence: TGTGCCAGCAGCGTAATAGACAGCTATGGCTACACCTTC. It encodes CASSVIDSYGYTF.

The chain combines TRBV14 with TRBJ1-2; D is unclear. The CDR3 is 13 residues long. CDR1 is SGHDN and CDR2 is FVKESK in the germline V gene. V was pared by 4 bases and J by 3 bases, with 9 bases between. For the CDR3, the DNA is TGTGCCAGCAGCCCACAGATTTACTATGGCTACACCTTC. The encoded protein is CASSPQIYYGYTF.

This rearrangement joins TRBV19 to TRBJ2-3, with 8 bases that match TRBD2. The germline CDR1 and CDR2 sequences are LNHDA and SQIVND (reference sequence). With 4 bases clipped from V and 1 base from J, the junction kept 4 bases outside the gene matches. The CDR3 runs to 15 residues. In nucleotides, the CDR3 is TGTGCCAGTAGTAAGACTAGCGAGGGCACAGATACGCAGTATTTT. Translating gives CASSKTSEGTDTQYF.

The chain employs TRBV23-1 and TRBJ1-6; unclear D gene. TRBV23-1 is assigned to the ORF class and has an uncertain function. The germline V and J ends were trimmed by 0 bases and 7 bases, with 13 bases remaining between them. The CDR3 is 16 amino acids. The CDR3 DNA sequence: TGCGCCAGCAGTCAATCGCGGGGAGGGTCAAATTCACCCCTCCACTTT. Translation gives CASSQSRGGSNSPLHF.

In the case of this clone: Other DNA sequences of this sample code for an identical CDR3. The V and J genes are TRBV30 and TRBJ1-5; possible D gene TRBD1, 5 bases. This CDR3 has 14 amino acids. V dropped 0 bases and J dropped 2 bases, with 8 bases sitting between them. Looked up from germline, CDR1 is GTSNPN and CDR2 is SVGIG (reference sequence). DNA for the CDR3: TGTGCCTGGAGTGTACTGACAGGCAATCAGCCCCAGCATTTT. Translation: CAWSVLTGNQPQHF.

This chain joins TRBV18 and TRBJ2-5, with 8 bases identical to TRBD1. CDR1 KGHSH and CDR2 LQKENI come from the germline V gene. V lost 2 bases to trimming and J lost 5 bases; unmatched junction nucleotides: 13. This CDR3 contains 17 residues. The CDR3 here is CASSPRAGGMFEETQYF. The DNA for the CDR3 is TGTGCCAGCTCACCAAGAGCAGGGGGCATGTTTGAGGAGACCCAGTACTTC.

The V and J genes are TRBV18 and TRBJ1-5; D not certain. This CDR3 region has 16 residues. V was pared by 3 bases and J by 6 bases, with 18 bases between. CDR1 and CDR2 from the germline V gene are KGHSH and LQKENI. The CDR3 loop reads CASSPGEGYRSQPQHF. The DNA for the CDR3 is TGTGCCAGCTCACCGGGTGAGGGTTATCGTTCTCAGCCCCAGCATTTT. The entire variable domain, with the rest obtained from reference TRBV18 and TRBJ1-5, is as follows: NAGVMQNPRHLVRRRGQEARLRCSPMKGHSHVYWYRQLPEEGLKFMVYLQKENIIDESGMPKERFSAEFPKEGPSILRIQQVVRGDSAAYFCASSPGEGYRSQPQHFGDGTRLSIL.

The CDR3 region has the DNA TGTGCCAGCAGCCAAGATTGGCTAGCGGGACAAACCTCCTACGAGCAGTACTTC. Translated, it gives CASSQDWLAGQTSYEQYF. The chain couples TRBV3-1 (or the pseudogene TRBV3-2) to TRBJ2-7, with TRBD2 matching 9 bases. Germline assignment: CDR1 LGHDT and CDR2 YNNKEL (reference sequence). With 0 bases clipped from V and 0 bases from J, the junction kept 9 bases outside the gene matches. The length of the CDR3 is 18 residues.

As DNA, the CDR3 is TGTGCCAGCATAGGTGGAATAGCGACCCAGTACTTC. It encodes CASIGGIATQYF. The chain joins TRBV6-6 to TRBJ2-5; D unclear. The CDR3 loop spans 12 amino acids. With 7 bases removed from V and 7 bases from J, the gap between germline ends came to 13 bases. CDR1 is MNHNY, CDR2 SVGAGI, per germline (reference sequence).

CDR3 protein: CASSPLRQADYGYTF. CDR3 nucleotides: TGTGCCAGCAGTCCCCTTAGACAAGCCGATTATGGCTACACCTTC. The chain employs TRBV2 and TRBJ1-2; D unresolved. Trimming removed 5 bases from V and 5 bases from J, with 18 bases in between. Germline CDR1 is SNHLY and CDR2 is FYNNEI. The CDR3 is made up of 15 amino acids.

The J gene is TRBJ1-2, the V gene TRBV6-5, with 7 bases identical to TRBD1. There are 15 residues in the CDR3. Germline V gives CDR1 MNHEY, CDR2 SVGAGI. The V segment lost 7 bases and the J segment 3 bases; nucleotides outside the gene matches: 11. CDR3 bases: TGTGCCAGCACCAGGGGGAGAACCCCCCACTATGGCTACACCTTC. The encoded protein is CASTRGRTPHYGYTF.

The V and J genes are TRBV30 and TRBJ2-1; 7 bases are shared with TRBD2. This CDR3 has 15 amino acids. V dropped 1 base and J dropped 4; count of bases not matched to a gene: 7. Looked up from germline, CDR1 is GTSNPN and CDR2 is SVGIG (reference sequence). Written as DNA, the CDR3 is TGTGCCTGGAGTGCCGGACTAGACTATTACAATGAGCAGTTCTTC. Translated: CAWSAGLDYYNEQFF.

The CDR3 loop is CASSQDRGQNYYGYTF. The CDR3 nucleotides read TGCGCCAGCAGCCAAGATCGTGGACAGAATTATTATGGCTACACCTTC. The chain is built from TRBV4-3 and TRBJ1-2; D is perhaps TRBD1 (6 bases). CDR1 is LGHNA and CDR2 is YSLEER in the germline V gene. This CDR3 region has 16 residues. V lost 0 bases, J lost 5 bases, and 16 bases lay in between.

The rearrangement joins TRBV19 to TRBJ1-2; 9 nucleotides line up with TRBD1. The CDR3 loop spans 14 amino acids. Trimming cost V 6 bases and J 3 bases; bases outside gene matches: 5. Germline assignment: CDR1 LNHDA and CDR2 SQIVND (reference sequence). The CDR3: CASRTTGGDYGYTF. CDR3 bases: TGTGCCAGTAGAACGACAGGGGGGGACTATGGCTACACCTTC.

The CDR3 region is CASSHRTSGRLYEQYF. CDR3 bases: TGTGCCAGCAGCCATCGAACCAGCGGGAGGCTCTACGAGCAGTACTTC. V usage is TRBV3-1 (or the pseudogene TRBV3-2) and J usage is TRBJ2-7; 9 bases map to TRBD2. Germline CDR1 LGHDT, CDR2 YNNKEL (reference sequence). V shed 3 bases and J 3 bases; nucleotides not matched to a gene: 9. The CDR3 is 16 residues long.